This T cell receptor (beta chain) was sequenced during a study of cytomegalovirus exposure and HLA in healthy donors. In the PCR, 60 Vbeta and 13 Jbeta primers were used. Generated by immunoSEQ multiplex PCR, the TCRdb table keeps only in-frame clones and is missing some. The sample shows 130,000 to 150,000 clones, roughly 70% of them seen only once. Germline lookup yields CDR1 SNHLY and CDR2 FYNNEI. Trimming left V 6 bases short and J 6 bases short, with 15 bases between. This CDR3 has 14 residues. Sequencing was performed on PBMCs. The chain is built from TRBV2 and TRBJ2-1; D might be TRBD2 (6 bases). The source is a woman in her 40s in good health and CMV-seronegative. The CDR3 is CASSPGLPPNEQFF. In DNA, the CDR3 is TGTGCCAGCAGCCCGGGACTCCCGCCCAATGAGCAGTTCTTC.